These 8 T cell receptor beta chains share one sample of origin, sequenced in a study of graft-versus-host responses after intestinal transplantation. TCRdb's table, derived via immunoSEQ multiplex PCR, lists solely in-frame clones and lacks some. The sample has about 92,000 clones; 90% to 95% are singletons. These TCRs are of unknown antigen specificity. Sequences were derived from unstimulated CD8+ T cells sorted from spleen or lymph node cells, sampled before intestinal transplant. These receptors came from a human donor who received an intestinal transplant.

The chain is built from TRBV28 and TRBJ1-1; tentative D call: TRBD1 (6 bases). V lost 7 bases, J lost 4 bases, and 16 bases lay in between. This CDR3 contains 14 residues. Germline-derived CDR1 and CDR2 are MDHEN and SYDVKM. CDR3 residues: CASTILQGGTEAFF. CDR3 DNA sequence: TGTGCCAGCACCATATTACAGGGAGGCACTGAAGCTTTCTTT.

V and J are TRBV5-6 and TRBJ1-2; D remains unclear. V shed 0 bases and J shed 6 bases, with 12 bases lying between them. This CDR3 contains 14 residues. CDR1 SGHDT and CDR2 YYEEEE come from the germline V gene. CDR3 DNA sequence: TGTGCCAGCAGCTTGGTTCCGGGAGGAGATGGCTACACCTTC. Its protein product is CASSLVPGGDGYTF.

The V gene is TRBV9, the J gene TRBJ2-5; no firm D call. V lost 3 bases and J 4 bases, leaving 7 bases between the germline ends. Looked up from germline, CDR1 is SGDLS and CDR2 is YYNGEE. The CDR3 spans 12 residues. The CDR3: CASSAPGETQYF. CDR3 DNA sequence: TGTGCCAGCAGCGCCCCCGGAGAGACCCAGTACTTC.

With regard to this clone: This sequence is one base from a far larger clone and is likely a read error. The rearrangement links TRBV5-6 to TRBJ1-5; maybe TRBD1 (5 bases). There are 15 residues in the CDR3. The V end was cut by 0 bases, the J end by 1 base, with 8 bases between. CDR1 is SGHDT, CDR2 YYEEEE, per germline. CDR3 sequence reads: CASSLGGASNQPQHF. The CDR3, as DNA: TGTGCCAGCAGCTTGGGCGGGGCGAGCAATCAGCCCCAGCATTTT.

DNA of the CDR3: TGCGCCAGCAGCTCGACAGATGATGAAGCTTTCTTT. Its protein is CASSSTDDEAFF. The chain carries TRBV5-1 and TRBJ1-1; D is perhaps TRBD1 (5 bases). V lost 3 bases and J lost 7, with 10 bases in between. This CDR3 has 12 residues. The germline gives CDR1 SGHRS, CDR2 YFSETQ.

In this sample, this clone turned up once. This sequence joins TRBV9 and TRBJ1-2; 9 nucleotides align to TRBD1. The J segment lost 6 bases and the V segment lost 3 bases, leaving 12 bases of the junction unmatched. CDR3 size: 16 residues. Germline V gene lookup returns CDR1 SGDLS and CDR2 YYNGEE. The CDR3 nucleotides are TGTGCCAGCAGCGCCACCCCGGGACAGGGAGGGAATGGCTACACCTTC. Translation: CASSATPGQGGNGYTF.

The CDR3 DNA follows: TGTGCCAGCAGTCCTCGACAGAGGCGCTCGGACACTGAAGCTTTCTTT. Translated: CASSPRQRRSDTEAFF. This chain uses TRBV28 with TRBJ1-1, with D perhaps matching TRBD1 (5 bases). Looked up from germline, CDR1 is MDHEN and CDR2 is SYDVKM. V was pared by 5 bases and J by 3 bases, with 19 bases between. The CDR3 is made up of 16 amino acids.

A remark on this clone: Other DNA variants within this sample encode the same CDR3. The CDR3, as DNA: TGTGCCAGCAGCTTATTAGGGGGGGAGACCCAGTACTTC. Its translation: CASSLLGGETQYF. The V gene is TRBV7-9, the J gene TRBJ2-5; D possibly matches TRBD1 or TRBD2 (6 bases each). V was shortened by 2 bases and J by 5 bases, with 9 bases between the two germline ends. In germline, CDR1 is SEHNR, CDR2 FQNEAQ (reference sequence). The CDR3 sequence is 13 residues long.